These T cell receptor beta chains were read from a single sample in a study of T cells in Graves' hyperthyroidism and ophthalmopathy. TCRdb re-derived calls from the multiplex PCR reads in MiXCR, one entry per CDR3 protein. The repertoire consists of under 450,000 distinct CDR3 sequences, with roughly 17% occurring once and the leading ten covering approximately 30%. Sequenced sample: blood. The receptors originated from a woman between 25 and 40 years old with Graves' hyperthyroidism that later progressed to Graves' ophthalmopathy. Both conserved end residues are part of each CDR3. D genes are given only for firm matches. The size entry is marked missing in some rows and otherwise reads once, few, many or a size class.

16,many,TRBJ2-7,TRBD1,TRBV27,TGTGCCAGCAGTTTATACGGGACAGGGGTGTTTTACGAGCAGTACTTC,CASSLYGTGVFYEQYF
13,many,TRBJ2-7,TRBD1,TRBV28,TGTGCCAGCAGTCTTCAGGGGGCAGGGGAGCAGTACTTC,CASSLQGAGEQYF
15,many,TRBJ1-3,-,TRBV7-9,TGTGCCAGCAGCTTAGCGCCAGGGGTTGGAAACACCATATATTTT,CASSLAPGVGNTIYF
14,many,TRBJ1-1,-,TRBV9,TGTGCCAGCAGCGTAGACCTGGGGGCGACTGAAGCTTTCTTT,CASSVDLGATEAFF
12,many,TRBJ2-1,TRBD2,TRBV29-1,TGCAGCGCCGGACTAGCGGACAACAAGCAGTTCTTC,CSAGLADNKQFF
14,few,TRBJ1-4,TRBD1,TRBV15,TGTGCCACCAGCAGGACAGGGGTATACGAAAAACTGTTTTTT,CATSRTGVYEKLFF
16,many,TRBJ2-3,-,TRBV11-2,TGTGCCAGCAGCTCTCGGATCACGGGAGTCCCAGATACGCAGTATTTT,CASSSRITGVPDTQYF
14,-,TRBJ2-1,TRBD1,TRBV3-1,TGTGCCAGCAGCCAACTGGACAGGAACAATGAGCAGTTCTTC,CASSQLDRNNEQFF
16,many,TRBJ2-7,-,TRBV27,TGTGCCAGCAGTTTAAGCCAGGATGTCTCTTACTACGAGCAGTACTTC,CASSLSQDVSYYEQYF
15,many,TRBJ2-6,-,TRBV4-2,TGTGCCAGCAGCCAAGACAGCTCTGGGGCCAACGTCCTGACTTTC,CASSQDSSGANVLTF
14,-,TRBJ2-1,TRBD2,TRBV20-1,TGCAGTGCTAGGAAGCGGGAGGGCCTTGAGGAGCAGTTCTTC,CSARKREGLEEQFF
13,few,TRBJ2-3,-,TRBV6-1,TGTGCCGTCAAGCTAGAAAGCACAGATACGCAGTATTTT,CAVKLESTDTQYF
12,many,TRBJ1-2,-,TRBV6-1,TGTGCCAGTTGGACAGTATCAAGTGGCTACACCTTC,CASWTVSSGYTF
15,many,TRBJ1-2,-,TRBV12-3/TRBV12-4,TGTGCCAGCAGTTACACAGGGTTATTCGTCGATGGCTACACCTTC,CASSYTGLFVDGYTF
17,many,TRBJ1-5,TRBD1,TRBV11-2,TGTGCCAGCAGCGTACGACAGGGGGTGTGGAGCAATCAGCCCCAGCATTTT,CASSVRQGVWSNQPQHF
16,-,TRBJ2-3,TRBD2,TRBV11-2,TGTGCCACCTCCGGTCACGGGAGGGCGGGAACAGATACGCAGTATTTT,CATSGHGRAGTDTQYF
14,few,TRBJ1-2,-,TRBV7-8,TGTGCCAGCAGGTCAGCAGGCAGGGAGGATGGCTACACCTTC,CASRSAGREDGYTF
15,many,TRBJ2-7,-,TRBV2,TGTGCCAGCAGTGAATTTGGTGAGGGGTCCTACGAGCAGTACTTC,CASSEFGEGSYEQYF
13,-,TRBJ1-2,-,TRBV6-1,TGTGCCAGCGCTCGGGACACCTACTATGGCTACACCTTC,CASARDTYYGYTF
15,-,TRBJ1-5,-,TRBV28,TGTGCCAGCAGGTCTTATATTTATAGCAATCAGCCCCAGCATTTT,CASRSYIYSNQPQHF
13,many,TRBJ1-1,-,TRBV27,TGTGCCAGCAGTTTATATGGGGGCACTGAAGCTTTCTTT,CASSLYGGTEAFF
17,many,TRBJ1-6,TRBD1,TRBV20-1,TGCAGTGCTAGCAGACAGGGGGCATTGGTCGCAAATTCACCCCTCCACTTT,CSASRQGALVANSPLHF
15,-,TRBJ1-2,-,TRBV18,TGTGCCAGCTCACCTTCGGGGGCGGGGCACTATGGCTACACCTTC,CASSPSGAGHYGYTF
17,many,TRBJ2-1,TRBD2,TRBV3-1,TGTGCCAGCAGCCCTCTCCTCCCCCCGGGAGGGTTCAATGAGCAGTTCTTC,CASSPLLPPGGFNEQFF
14,many,TRBJ2-3,-,TRBV27,TGTGCCAGCAGCCCCTCGGCAGCCACAGATACGCAGTATTTT,CASSPSAATDTQYF
17,-,TRBJ1-1,TRBD1,TRBV4-1,TGCGCCAGCTGCCAACTACTCGGGACAGGTTCGAACACTGAAGCTTTCTTT,CASCQLLGTGSNTEAFF
16,-,TRBJ2-3,TRBD2,TRBV9,TGTGCCAGCAGCCCCATGGGCGGGAGGGGTGCAGATACGCAGTATTTT,CASSPMGGRGADTQYF
18,-,TRBJ2-3,TRBD2,TRBV7-2,TGTGCCAGCAGCTTAGGCCAGTACGGGGGGGGTAGCACAGATACGCAGTATTTT,CASSLGQYGGGSTDTQYF
13,-,TRBJ1-1,TRBD1,TRBV15,TGTGCCACCAGCAGGGGGACAGCCACTGAAGCTTTCTTT,CATSRGTATEAFF
21,many,TRBJ2-2,TRBD2,TRBV6-2/TRBV6-3,TGTGCCAGCAGTTGGCTCGGAGGGACTAGCGTAAAAAGAGCGAACACCGGGGAGCTGTTTTTT,CASSWLGGTSVKRANTGELFF
16,many,TRBJ1-1,-,TRBV19,TGTGCCAGTAGTATAGATCCCTACAGGTCTGCTGCTGAAGCTTTCTTT,CASSIDPYRSAAEAFF
16,-,TRBJ2-2,TRBD1,TRBV19,TGTGCCAGTGCCACCGGGACAGCTATCAACACCGGGGAGCTGTTTTTT,CASATGTAINTGELFF
18,many,TRBJ2-2,TRBD2,TRBV2,TGTGCCAGCAGTGATCTTACGGGGCTAGCGGGAGGAGCCGGGGAGCTGTTTTTT,CASSDLTGLAGGAGELFF
16,many,TRBJ1-1,-,TRBV10-3,TGTGCCATCAGTGAGTATAAAACAGGATACAACACTGAAGCTTTCTTT,CAISEYKTGYNTEAFF
15,-,TRBJ2-5,TRBD2,TRBV5-1,TGCGCCAGCAGCCTGGGGGGACTAAACCAAGAGACCCAGTACTTC,CASSLGGLNQETQYF
13,many,TRBJ2-3,TRBD1,TRBV28,TGTGCCAGCAGAGACAGGGTTTCAGATACGCAGTATTTT,CASRDRVSDTQYF
16,many,TRBJ2-6,TRBD1,TRBV27,TGTGCCAGCATGGGGACAGGAGTCTCTGGGGCCAACGTCCTGACTTTC,CASMGTGVSGANVLTF
14,many,TRBJ2-7,TRBD1,TRBV29-1,TGCAGCGTTTCCCGGGACAGGGATCCCTACGAGCAGTACTTC,CSVSRDRDPYEQYF
18,many,TRBJ2-1,TRBD1,TRBV2,TGTGCCAGCAGTGAAGCGGTTGGGACAGGACCACCTTACAATGAGCAGTTCTTC,CASSEAVGTGPPYNEQFF
20,many,TRBJ1-2,-,TRBV11-1,TGTGCCAGCAGCTTAGGATCTTGGGGCCAGGACAGAGGCCCTGACTATGGCTACACCTTC,CASSLGSWGQDRGPDYGYTF
17,many,TRBJ1-5,-,TRBV27,TGTGCCAGCAGTGAACGTGGGGGGACGTATAGCAATCAGCCCCAGCATTTT,CASSERGGTYSNQPQHF
11,few,TRBJ2-1,-,TRBV30,TGTGCCTGGATCTCGACAGACCAACTGTTCTTC,CAWISTDQLFF
14,many,TRBJ2-7,TRBD1,TRBV27,TGTGCCAGCAGTATCGGGACAGTTTCCTACGAGCAGTACTTC,CASSIGTVSYEQYF
14,-,TRBJ2-3,TRBD2,TRBV4-1,TGCGCCAGCAGCGATAGACTAGCAGCAGATACGCAGTATTTT,CASSDRLAADTQYF
18,-,TRBJ2-2,TRBD2,TRBV3-1,TGTACCAGCAGCCAAGATCAAACTAGCGGGAGAACCACCGGGGAGCTGTTTTTT,CTSSQDQTSGRTTGELFF
12,many,TRBJ2-5,-,TRBV6-1,TGTGCCAGCAAGCAGGGGCAAGAGACCCAGTACTTC,CASKQGQETQYF
17,few,TRBJ2-2,TRBD1,TRBV19,TGTGCCAGTAGTGTTGGTCGAAGTACAGGGGGCGGCGGGGAGCTGTTTTTT,CASSVGRSTGGGGELFF
14,many,TRBJ1-4,-,TRBV27,TGTGCCAGCAGTTTAGGGCCAGGGGATGAAAAACTGTTTTTT,CASSLGPGDEKLFF